This is a list of T cell receptor beta chains from one sample in a study of T cell repertoires in cytomegalovirus infection. TCRdb processed the reads anew with MiXCR; each CDR3 protein has one entry. The table has more than 650,000 distinct CDR3 sequences, approximately 40% seen once. The sequenced material came from PBMCs. Source of these receptors: a human donor in good health (CMV status not recorded). Some clones in this sample may be carry-over from other donors' samples. The CDR3 runs from the conserved cysteine through the conserved F or W. A D gene is named only where the DNA matches it firmly. Size values are once, few and many counts, or a class for expanded clones, and some rows have none.

j_call v_call clone_size d_call cdr3_aa cdr3_nt
TRBJ1-3 TRBV20-1 once . CSAGDKARGNTIYF TGCAGTGCTGGCGACAAAGCGAGGGGTAACACCATATATTTT
TRBJ1-1 TRBV28 . . CASSSGDLNTEAFF TGTGCCAGCAGTTCCGGGGACCTGAACACTGAAGCTTTCTTT
TRBJ1-2 TRBV2 . TRBD1 CASSVDPGQGAVGTF TGTGCCAGCAGTGTCGACCCGGGACAGGGGGCGGTGGGAACCTTC
TRBJ2-1 TRBV5-1 few . CASSLVRGHEQFF TGCGCCAGCAGCTTAGTCCGAGGCCATGAGCAGTTCTTC
TRBJ1-1 TRBV11-1 few . CASSLTQGEAFF TGTGCCAGCAGCTTAACACAGGGCGAAGCTTTCTTT
TRBJ2-6 TRBV19 . . CASSDLSGANVLTF TGTGCCAGTAGTGACCTCTCTGGGGCCAACGTCCTGACTTTC
TRBJ2-3 TRBV12-3/TRBV12-4 many . CASTRDRPSTDTQYF TGTGCCAGCACGCGCGACAGACCTAGCACAGATACGCAGTATTTT
TRBJ2-1 TRBV28 few TRBD2 CASSYGRVRNEQFF TGTGCCAGCAGTTACGGGAGGGTTAGGAATGAGCAGTTCTTC
TRBJ1-2 TRBV7-2 many . CASSPQTFDYGYTF TGTGCCAGCAGCCCTCAGACCTTTGACTATGGCTACACCTTC
TRBJ2-1 TRBV7-9 few . CASSSTRGHVAKPQTVNEQFF TGTGCCAGCAGCTCTACCAGGGGTCATGTAGCAAAACCCCAGACCGTCAATGAGCAGTTCTTC
TRBJ1-6 TRBV27 many . CASSSRSYNSPLHF TGTGCCAGCAGTTCCCGCTCCTATAATTCACCCCTCCACTTT
TRBJ1-2 TRBV6-1 few . CASRPQDWTRYGYTF TGTGCCAGCAGACCCCAGGACTGGACCCGCTATGGCTACACCTTC
TRBJ2-5 TRBV7-2 many TRBD2 CASSPGLAGETQYF TGTGCCAGCAGCCCCGGACTAGCGGGAGAGACCCAGTACTTC
TRBJ1-5 TRBV7-2 few . CASSRERGSNQPQHF TGTGCCAGCAGCCGCGAGAGGGGTAGCAATCAGCCCCAGCATTTT
TRBJ1-5 TRBV27 few . CASSSGQSYNQPQHF TGTGCCAGCAGTTCAGGACAGAGCTACAATCAGCCCCAGCATTTT
TRBJ1-1 TRBV12-3/TRBV12-4 few . CASSHSVGTEAFF TGTGCCAGCAGCCACAGCGTAGGGACTGAAGCTTTCTTT
TRBJ2-3 TRBV28 many . CASSPAGGVTQYF TGTGCCAGCAGTCCAGCAGGAGGAGTTACGCAGTATTTT
TRBJ2-1 TRBV7-6 many TRBD1 CASSLQTGGPNEQFF TGTGCCAGCAGCTTACAGACAGGGGGTCCTAATGAGCAGTTCTTC
TRBJ2-1 TRBV9 few . CASSVSPADEQFF TGTGCCAGCAGCGTGAGCCCGGCCGATGAGCAGTTCTTC
TRBJ2-6 TRBV24-1 . . CATSELSPSGANVLTF TGTGCCACCAGTGAGTTGAGCCCCTCCGGGGCCAACGTCCTGACTTTC
TRBJ1-1 TRBV11-1 few . CASSPGNGAEAFF TGTGCCAGCAGCCCAGGGAACGGGGCTGAAGCTTTCTTT
TRBJ2-7 TRBV28 . . CASRYGGLAYEQYF TGTGCCAGCCGGTACGGGGGGCTCGCCTACGAGCAGTACTTC
TRBJ2-7 TRBV4-3 . . CASSQLQAYEQYF TGCGCCAGCAGCCAACTTCAGGCCTACGAGCAGTACTTC